This T cell receptor (beta chain) originates from a study of shared clonotypes between healthy human individuals. CDR3 length: 15 amino acids. V shed 5 bases and J shed 4 bases, with 12 bases lying between them. Germline CDR1 reads SGHTA; CDR2 reads FQGTGA. Clones were read by immunoSEQ multiplex PCR, and TCRdb kept only the in-frame ones, dropping some. The repertoire holds a few million clones, with roughly 90% as singletons. The receptor comes from a man aged 18 to 29 in good health. Some clones in this sample may be carry-over from other donors' samples. Material for sequencing was naive CD4+ T cells from PBMCs. Subset described: CD45RA+ positively selected. The chain couples TRBV7-3 to TRBJ2-6; a possible D gene is TRBD1 (5 bases). CDR3 amino acids: CASSGGGAGANVLTF. The CDR3 DNA reads TGTGCCAGCAGCGGCGGTGGGGCCGGGGCCAACGTCCTGACTTTC. The entire variable domain, with the rest obtained from reference TRBV7-3 and TRBJ2-6, is as follows: GAGVSQTPSNKVTEKGKYVELRCDPISGHTALYWYRQSLGQGPEFLIYFQGTGAADDSGLPNDRFFAVRPEGSVSTLKIQRTERGDSAVYLCASSGGGAGANVLTFGAGSRLTVL.